These 12 T cell receptor beta chains originate from one sample sequenced in a study of Graves' ophthalmopathy and Graves' hyperthyroidism. Transcripts of RNA were the source for amplifying TCR beta CDR3 regions. The first round was an RT-PCR with HTBI primers, and the second round was a multiplex PCR. One entry per CDR3 protein results from TCRdb running MiXCR on the multiplex PCR reads. This sample has around 1,000,000 distinct CDR3 sequences, with around a third found just once. Material: peripheral blood or thyroid tissue (not recorded which). Source of these receptors: an adult man with Graves' hyperthyroidism.

This clonotype was seen just once. The chain is built from TRBV19 and TRBJ2-5, with D perhaps matching TRBD1 (6 bases). The CDR3 length is 13 residues. Trimming stripped 7 bases from V and 9 bases from J, with 18 bases between. Germline CDR1 is LNHDA and CDR2 is SQIVND (reference sequence). The CDR3 bases are TGTGCCAGTAACACAGGGCTTTGGCAGCCCCAGTACTTC. Amino acids: CASNTGLWQPQYF.

This rearrangement joins TRBV9 to TRBJ1-6; D gene uncertain. The V and J ends lost 2 bases and 13 bases respectively, with 13 bases between them. This CDR3 is 13 amino acids long. Germline assignment: CDR1 SGDLS and CDR2 YYNGEE. The CDR3 DNA follows: TGTGCCAGCAGCGTGGGGAGCAATCAGCCCCTCCACTTT. Amino acids: CASSVGSNQPLHF.

The sample holds a few counts of this clonotype. CDR3 residues: CASSLTFRGWAQETQYF. CDR3 nucleotide sequence: TGTGCCAGCAGCTTAACCTTTCGAGGGTGGGCACAAGAGACCCAGTACTTC. V and J are TRBV11-2 and TRBJ2-5; D is possibly TRBD2 (5 bases). The CDR3 runs to 17 residues. Germline V lookup: CDR1 SGHAT, CDR2 FQNNGV. Trimming shortened V by 2 bases and J by 2 bases, and 18 bases separated the two germline ends.

V is TRBV7-8 and J is TRBJ2-7; the D is unclear. The CDR3 runs to 13 residues. Germline loops: CDR1 SGHVS, CDR2 FQNEAQ. V was pared by 5 bases and J by 2 bases, with 10 bases between. The CDR3 bases are TGTGCCAGCAGCATCATAGCCCCCTACGAGCAGTACTTC. It encodes CASSIIAPYEQYF.

This clonotype was counted between two and nine times. This rearrangement joins TRBV27 to TRBJ2-7; 9 nucleotides agree with TRBD1. The CDR3 extends over 13 amino acids. Germline V lookup: CDR1 MNHEY, CDR2 SMNVEV (reference sequence). With V trimmed by 8 bases and J by 2 bases, 4 bases remained unmatched. The CDR3 loop is CASGWTGAYEQYF. CDR3 DNA sequence: TGTGCCAGCGGATGGACAGGGGCCTACGAGCAGTACTTC.

Remarks on this clonotype: The junction departs from germline at one end; a sequencing error may be responsible. The chain joins TRBV19 to TRBJ2-2; 9 nucleotides line up with TRBD1. The length of the CDR3 is 14 residues. CDR1 is LNHDA and CDR2 is SQIVND in the germline V gene (reference sequence). Here the CDR3 DNA reads TGTGCAAGCGACAGGGGGTGGAACACCGGGGAGCTGTTATTT. This gives the protein CASDRGWNTGELLF.

The J gene is TRBJ1-1, the V gene TRBV6-1; D is ambiguous. V was pared by 0 bases and J by 4 bases, with 6 bases between. This CDR3 is built from 13 residues. Germline values: CDR1 MNHNS, CDR2 SASEGT. CDR3 region: CASSEARVTEAFF. CDR3 nucleotide sequence: TGTGCCAGCAGTGAAGCACGGGTCACTGAAGCTTTCTTT.

The V gene is TRBV6-5, the J gene TRBJ1-5, with D possibly TRBD1 on 5 matching bases. CDR3 length: 17 residues. CDR1 is MNHEY, CDR2 SVGAGI, per germline. Trimming took off 4 bases at V and 1 base at J, with 17 bases between the two ends. The CDR3 DNA follows: TGTGCCAGCAGTTTCGGGGGGACTTCTAAAAGCAATCAGCCCCAGCATTTT. Translated: CASSFGGTSKSNQPQHF.

This clonotype has a handful of counts. The chain links TRBV9 to TRBJ1-1; 7 nucleotides align to TRBD1. V trimming: 5 bases; J trimming: 1 base; junction bases outside the gene matches: 8. Germline assignment: CDR1 SGDLS and CDR2 YYNGEE. The CDR3 is made up of 15 amino acids. Here the CDR3 reads CASSLTGEENTEAFF. The CDR3 DNA sequence: TGTGCCAGCAGTTTAACAGGGGAGGAGAACACTGAAGCTTTCTTT.

This clonotype was detected only a few times. V is TRBV7-9 and J is TRBJ1-5; D ambiguous. CDR3 size: 12 residues. Per germline, CDR1 SEHNR and CDR2 FQNEAQ (reference sequence). Trimming pared 5 bases from V and 5 bases from J, leaving 7 bases between. CDR3 nucleotides: TGTGCCAGCAGCCCGGACGATCAGCCCCAGCATTTT. Residues: CASSPDDQPQHF.

The chain recombines TRBV7-9 with TRBJ2-2, with D perhaps matching TRBD1 or TRBD2 (6 bases each). The length of the CDR3 is 18 residues. Germline V gene data show CDR1 as SEHNR and CDR2 as FQNEAQ (reference sequence). Trimming removed 3 bases at V and 3 bases at J, with 20 bases between. CDR3 bases: TGTGCCAGCAGCTTTTCCCGGGGGCAGAGACAGGACACCGGGGAGCTGTTTTTT. Translation gives CASSFSRGQRQDTGELFF.

This rearrangement joins TRBV25-1 to TRBJ1-5; D gene uncertain. With 9 bases removed from V and 6 bases from J, the gap between germline ends came to 15 bases. The germline gives CDR1 MGHDK, CDR2 SYGVNS. The CDR3 sequence is 13 residues long. The CDR3 loop reads CASSPNGFQPQHF. The CDR3 DNA sequence: TGTGCCAGTAGCCCGAATGGGTTTCAGCCCCAGCATTTT.